A selection of T cell receptor beta chains follows, all from one sample in a study of OX40 agonist ivuxolimab in advanced cancers. Profiling relied on immunoSEQ multiplex PCR, and the TCRdb table lists in-frame clones only, not all of them. The sample has roughly 80,000 clones, approximately 83% seen once. Specimen: CD4+ or CD8+ T cells sorted from blood, collected in a trial of the OX40 agonist ivuxolimab. The receptors were sampled from an adult with an advanced solid tumor such as melanoma, head and neck, liver or kidney cancer. The conserved cysteine and the conserved F or W are not part of the CDR3 here. The order of the fields is V gene, J gene, CDR3 protein.

V gene: TRBV28; J gene: TRBJ2-1; CDR3 protein: ASSLFALAVNEQF
V gene: TRBV5-1; J gene: TRBJ2-5; CDR3 protein: ASSAGGVTQY
V gene: TRBV10-3; J gene: TRBJ2-6; CDR3 protein: AIGSDSGANVLT
V gene: TRBV5-8; J gene: TRBJ1-2; CDR3 protein: ASSWAYGYT
V gene: TRBV7-2; J gene: TRBJ1-5; CDR3 protein: ASSRQGNNQPQH
V gene: TRBV10-1; J gene: TRBJ2-3; CDR3 protein: ASSSEVPTDTQY
V gene: TRBV18; J gene: TRBJ2-1; CDR3 protein: ASSGGSSYNEQF
V gene: TRBV28; J gene: TRBJ1-1; CDR3 protein: ASTAGNTEAF
V gene: TRBV19; J gene: TRBJ1-5; CDR3 protein: ASNPNEGSNQPQH
V gene: TRBV4-3; J gene: TRBJ2-3; CDR3 protein: ASSQGIRFSDTQY
V gene: TRBV6-6; J gene: TRBJ2-1; CDR3 protein: ASSPGGPRNEQF
V gene: TRBV5-4; J gene: TRBJ2-1; CDR3 protein: ASGQGDASNEQF
V gene: TRBV28; J gene: TRBJ2-5; CDR3 protein: ASNSGGASQETQY
V gene: TRBV7-8; J gene: TRBJ2-1; CDR3 protein: ASSSGLAGMIGVNEQF
V gene: TRBV7-9; J gene: TRBJ1-6; CDR3 protein: ASSLSSSYNSPLH
V gene: TRBV28; J gene: TRBJ1-3; CDR3 protein: ASSLSGSSGNTIY
V gene: TRBV7-2; J gene: TRBJ2-7; CDR3 protein: ASSLAAGSYEQY
V gene: TRBV28; J gene: TRBJ2-7; CDR3 protein: ASTSGSNYEQY
V gene: TRBV29-1; J gene: TRBJ1-2; CDR3 protein: SERTGNYGYT
V gene: TRBV2; J gene: TRBJ2-1; CDR3 protein: ASRSYPYNEQF
V gene: TRBV2; J gene: TRBJ1-5; CDR3 protein: ASSQDRGQDQPQH
V gene: TRBV5-1; J gene: TRBJ2-1; CDR3 protein: ASSLVASGRAEQF
V gene: TRBV7-9; J gene: TRBJ1-2; CDR3 protein: ASSSPRDTGYT
V gene: TRBV29-1; J gene: TRBJ2-1; CDR3 protein: SVVGLGTSGRSYNEQF
V gene: TRBV7-8; J gene: TRBJ1-4; CDR3 protein: ASSLGHQNEKLF
V gene: TRBV5-5; J gene: TRBJ2-7; CDR3 protein: ASSFEFRQGLLYEQY
V gene: TRBV5-1; J gene: TRBJ2-1; CDR3 protein: ASSLVAVPSYNEQF
V gene: TRBV4-3; J gene: TRBJ2-1; CDR3 protein: ASSRRLTSGRRNEQF
V gene: TRBV30; J gene: TRBJ1-6; CDR3 protein: AWKMGSPLH
V gene: TRBV7-9; J gene: TRBJ2-2; CDR3 protein: ASSPRGGGELF
V gene: TRBV28; J gene: TRBJ2-5; CDR3 protein: ASRLPGRGQETQY
V gene: TRBV11-3; J gene: TRBJ2-1; CDR3 protein: ASSLVGGLGGANEQF
V gene: TRBV19; J gene: TRBJ1-5; CDR3 protein: ASSGFGNQPQH
V gene: TRBV19; J gene: TRBJ2-3; CDR3 protein: ASSISGQVKTDTQY
V gene: TRBV7-2; J gene: TRBJ2-1; CDR3 protein: ASSPLAGGPKF
V gene: TRBV7-2; J gene: TRBJ2-1; CDR3 protein: ASSLGQPSGNEQF
V gene: TRBV19; J gene: TRBJ2-7; CDR3 protein: ASSLNLVGDYEQY
V gene: TRBV5-1; J gene: TRBJ1-6; CDR3 protein: ASSLDQSILGPLH
V gene: TRBV11-3; J gene: TRBJ2-1; CDR3 protein: ASSLDQGPGNEQF
V gene: TRBV5-1; J gene: TRBJ2-1; CDR3 protein: ASSPGLGLRNEQF
V gene: TRBV9; J gene: TRBJ2-7; CDR3 protein: ASSVVGTTDEQY
V gene: TRBV25-1; J gene: TRBJ2-5; CDR3 protein: ASSQGGRGETQY
V gene: TRBV5-4; J gene: TRBJ2-2; CDR3 protein: ASSQELAGVGELF
V gene: TRBV5-4; J gene: TRBJ2-7; CDR3 protein: ASSLDRGPRAAYEQY
V gene: TRBV6-6; J gene: TRBJ2-6; CDR3 protein: ASSRRTSSGANVLT
V gene: TRBV2; J gene: TRBJ1-4; CDR3 protein: ASAEIATNEKLF